This entry lists 23 T cell receptor beta chains sequenced from one sample in a study of blood T cell repertoires in COVID-19. The assay was immunoSEQ multiplex PCR, and TCRdb's table has in-frame clones only and misses some. Of 200,000 to 250,000 clones in the sample, about 82% are singletons; the top ten hold approximately 6.2%. The specimen sequenced was peripheral blood. Receptors were obtained from a woman older than 75 with COVID-19, enrolled during active disease.

This clone was recorded once. Written as DNA, the CDR3 is TGTGCCAGTAGTACCGGGACAGCGAATTCACCCCTCCACTTT. Amino acids: CASSTGTANSPLHF. This sequence joins TRBV19 and TRBJ1-6; TRBD1 aligns across 7 bases. This CDR3 has 14 amino acids. V dropped 4 bases and J dropped 7; count of bases not matched to a gene: 4. The germline CDR1 and CDR2 sequences are LNHDA and SQIVND (reference sequence).

The chain is built from TRBV11-2 and TRBJ2-3, with D unresolved. V lost 5 bases to trimming and J lost 1 base, with 13 bases between them. This CDR3 has 15 residues. In germline, CDR1 is SGHAT, CDR2 FQNNGV. DNA of the CDR3: TGTGCCAGCAGCCTCCTATACCCTCGCACAGATACGCAGTATTTT. Protein sequence: CASSLLYPRTDTQYF.

The table lists this clone with a few counts. The CDR3 nucleotides read TGTGCCAGCAGTCTAGCTAGCGGCACCGGGGAGCTGTTTTTT. It is translated as CASSLASGTGELFF. The V and J genes are TRBV6-5 and TRBJ2-2; TRBD2 aligns across 7 bases. Germline values: CDR1 MNHEY, CDR2 SVGAGI. The CDR3 loop spans 14 amino acids. The ends lost 5 bases at V and 4 bases at J; junction bases unmatched: 4.

The chain joins TRBV7-8 to TRBJ1-6, with a possible D match to TRBD1 (6 bases). The length of the CDR3 is 15 residues. Germline V lookup: CDR1 SGHVS, CDR2 FQNEAQ. The V end was cut by 4 bases, the J end by 6 bases, with 13 bases between. CDR3 region: CASSWRGQPNSPLHF. CDR3 DNA: TGTGCCAGCAGCTGGAGAGGACAGCCTAATTCACCCCTCCACTTT.

The gene calls are TRBV6-5 and TRBJ2-2, with 7 positions matching TRBD1. Per germline, CDR1 MNHEY and CDR2 SVGAGI. V lost 4 bases, J lost 3 bases, and 5 bases stayed unmatched. CDR3 length equals 15 residues. CDR3 DNA sequence: TGTGCCAGCAGTTCCGCCCAGGGGGACACCGGGGAGCTGTTTTTT. Its protein is CASSSAQGDTGELFF.

This sequence joins TRBV10-3 and TRBJ1-2; D ambiguous. Trimming removed 3 bases from V and 2 bases from J, with 10 bases in between. Germline assignment: CDR1 ENHRY and CDR2 SYGVKD. The CDR3 runs 14 residues. CDR3 nucleotide sequence: TGTGCCATCAGTGACTCCCGAGGGAACTATGGCTACACCTTC. It is translated as CAISDSRGNYGYTF.

Worth noting for this clone: The junction does not match germline at one end; this may be a read error. CDR3 sequence reads: CASSLKNSQGLSNQPQHF. CDR3 nucleotide sequence: TGTGCTAGCAGCTTAAAAAATAGTCAAGGACTGAGCAATCAGCCCCAGCATTTT. This sequence joins TRBV7-7 and TRBJ1-5; no definite D call. Germline lookup yields CDR1 SSHAT and CDR2 FNYEAQ (reference sequence). The CDR3 runs to 18 residues.

The gene calls are TRBV9 and TRBJ2-1; 15 nucleotides match TRBD2. Germline V gives CDR1 SGDLS, CDR2 YYNGEE. The CDR3 is made up of 15 amino acids. Losses at the gene ends were 0 bases for V and 10 bases for J; bases not matched to a gene: 2. The CDR3 DNA follows: TGTGCCAGCAGCGTAGGCGGGACTAGCGGGGGGGAGCAGTTCTTC. Amino acid sequence: CASSVGGTSGGEQFF.

The CDR3 spells CASKGAGYTGELFF. CDR3 sequence (DNA): TGTGCCAGTAAGGGGGCGGGTTACACCGGGGAGCTGTTTTTT. The V call is TRBV19, the J call TRBJ2-2; 7 bases are a match to TRBD1. V was clipped by 7 bases and J by 3 bases; unmatched bases: 5. Germline V gives CDR1 LNHDA, CDR2 SQIVND (reference sequence). The CDR3 spans 14 residues.

The rearrangement links TRBV27 to TRBJ1-1; perhaps TRBD1 as D (6 bases). The germline CDR1 and CDR2 sequences are MNHEY and SMNVEV (reference sequence). The CDR3 runs 13 residues. Trimming pared 6 bases from V and 11 bases from J, leaving 19 bases between. For the CDR3, the DNA is TGTGCCAGCAGCCAGACAGGACGGGGCGTGGCTTTCTTT. This translates into CASSQTGRGVAFF.

V and J are TRBV7-9 and TRBJ1-2; no clear D gene. With 3 bases removed from V and 8 bases from J, the gap between germline ends came to 10 bases. There are 12 residues in the CDR3. Germline V CDR1 and CDR2: SEHNR, FQNEAQ (reference sequence). CDR3 region: CASSFEGMGYTF. The CDR3 bases are TGTGCCAGCAGCTTCGAGGGCATGGGCTACACCTTC.

This clone was recorded a few times. J is TRBJ1-6 and V is TRBV3-1 (or the pseudogene TRBV3-2); D gene unclear. The CDR3 runs 15 residues. From germline, CDR1 is LGHDT and CDR2 YNNKEL (reference sequence). Trimming cost V 0 bases and J 9 bases, with 12 bases left between them. The CDR3 loop is CASSQDGLKSSPLHF. CDR3 in DNA: TGTGCCAGCAGCCAAGATGGTCTGAAGAGTTCACCCCTCCACTTT.

The chain carries TRBV5-5 and TRBJ1-3, with unresolved D. CDR1 SGHKS and CDR2 YYEKEE come from the germline V gene (reference sequence). The CDR3 spans 14 residues. V was pared by 4 bases and J by 0 bases, with 8 bases between. The CDR3 bases are TGTGCCAGCAGCCCTATCCTCTCTGGAAACACCATATATTTT. It translates to CASSPILSGNTIYF.

This clone appeared a few times. V gene TRBV11-2 combines with J gene TRBJ2-7, with 8 bases that match TRBD1. Germline CDR1 is SGHAT and CDR2 is FQNNGV. The CDR3 spans 15 residues. V gave up 6 bases and J gave up 0 bases; unmatched junction bases: 7. CDR3 nucleotides: TGTGCCAGCAGTTTCCGGGACAGGCCCTCCTACGAGCAGTACGTC. Protein sequence: CASSFRDRPSYEQYV.

The chain combines TRBV19 with TRBJ1-6; weak D call: TRBD1 (5 bases). CDR1 is LNHDA, CDR2 SQIVND, per germline (reference sequence). The CDR3 consists of 20 residues. The V end lost 3 bases, the J end lost 0 bases, and 21 bases lay between the germline ends. The CDR3 nucleotides read TGTGCCAGTAGTATGTCTCATGGGGGTTCCGGGAGCTCCTATAATTCACCCCTCCACTTT. This translates into CASSMSHGGSGSSYNSPLHF. Drawing the rest from reference TRBV19 and TRBJ1-6, the complete variable domain is DGGITQSPKYLFRKEGQNVTLSCEQNLNHDAMYWYRQDPGQGLRLIYYSQIVNDFQKGDIAEGYSVSREKKESFPLTVTSAQKNPTAFYLCASSMSHGGSGSSYNSPLHFGNGTRLTVT.

V and J are TRBV9 and TRBJ1-6; 7 bases agree with TRBD1. Germline assignment: CDR1 SGDLS and CDR2 YYNGEE. The CDR3 loop spans 12 amino acids. Losses at the gene ends were 4 bases for V and 15 bases for J; bases not matched to a gene: 7. Here the CDR3 DNA reads TGTGCCAGCAGCCCGGGGACAGCCATCCTCCACTTT. The encoded protein is CASSPGTAILHF.

The table lists this clone with a count of one. The chain links TRBV28 to TRBJ2-1; 8 nucleotides agree with TRBD2. There are 15 residues in the CDR3. Per the germline V gene, CDR1 is MDHEN and CDR2 is SYDVKM. The trim removed 4 bases at V and 14 bases at J, leaving 16 bases unmatched. The CDR3: CASSSPRARGGLKFF. The CDR3 nucleotides read TGTGCCAGCAGTTCCCCGAGGGCCCGGGGGGGCCTTAAGTTCTTC.

The chain couples TRBV30 to TRBJ1-1; TRBD1 agrees at 7 bases. V lost 4 bases to trimming and J lost 1 base; unmatched junction nucleotides: 3. In germline, CDR1 is GTSNPN, CDR2 SVGIG (reference sequence). The CDR3 is 13 residues long. The CDR3 DNA is TGTGCCTGGATGGGACAGACGAACACTGAAGCTTTCTTT. Translation gives CAWMGQTNTEAFF.

The rearrangement links TRBV3-1 (or the pseudogene TRBV3-2) to TRBJ2-5, with a weak D call TRBD1 (6 bases). Looked up from germline, CDR1 is LGHDT and CDR2 is YNNKEL (reference sequence). Trimming left V 6 bases short and J 4 bases short, with 15 bases between. This CDR3 is 14 amino acids long. The CDR3 coding sequence is TGTGCCAGCAGGCGAAAAGGGGGATCAGAGACCCAGTACTTC. As protein: CASRRKGGSETQYF.

The V gene is TRBV16, the J gene TRBJ1-2; D not certain. Germline CDR1 reads KGHSY; CDR2 reads FQNENV. The ends were cut back, 4 bases at V and 10 bases at J, with 19 bases in the middle. The CDR3 is 14 residues long. The CDR3 here is CASSLSSNTADYTF. The DNA of the CDR3 is TGTGCCAGCAGCCTATCTAGTAACACCGCGGACTACACCTTC. Supplemented by reference TRBV16 and TRBJ1-2, the full variable domain reads GEEVAQTPKHLVRGEGQKAKLYCAPIKGHSYVFWYQQVLKNEFKFLISFQNENVFDETGMPKERFSAKCLPNSPCSLEIQATKLEDSAVYFCASSLSSNTADYTFGSGTRLTVV.

This clone occurred once. This sequence joins TRBV19 and TRBJ1-2, with TRBD1 matching 9 bases. The V gene end was trimmed by 7 bases and the J gene end by 6 bases; junction bases not matched to a gene: 3. CDR3 length: 12 amino acids. Germline V gene data show CDR1 as LNHDA and CDR2 as SQIVND (reference sequence). CDR3 coding DNA: TGTGCCAGTAAGAACAGGGGGCATGGCTACACCTTC. As protein: CASKNRGHGYTF.

The genes are TRBV15 and TRBJ1-3; possibly TRBD1 for D (6 bases). V dropped 3 bases and J dropped 4 bases, with 19 bases sitting between them. From germline, CDR1 is LNHNV and CDR2 YYDKDF (reference sequence). This CDR3 contains 17 residues. In DNA form, the CDR3 reads TGTGCCACCAGCAGGGCCCAGACAGGCGCAGTAGGAAACACCATATATTTT. Protein sequence: CATSRAQTGAVGNTIYF.

On this clone itself: The same CDR3 arises from other DNA sequences in this sample as well. The chain carries TRBV7-2 and TRBJ1-1; 10 positions match TRBD1. Losses at the gene ends were 1 base for V and 2 bases for J; bases not matched to a gene: 1. The CDR3 runs to 15 residues. CDR1 is SGHTA and CDR2 is FQGNSA in the germline V gene. CDR3 loop: CASSLGQGANTEAFF. Here the CDR3 DNA reads TGTGCCAGCAGCTTAGGACAGGGGGCAAACACTGAAGCTTTCTTT.